This record concerns one TCR beta chain sequence. Genomic DNA constituted the template upon which TCR beta VDJ and CDR3 profiling was performed. TCRdb re-called the reads with MiXCR, one entry per CDR3 protein. The sample yields fewer than 85,000 distinct CDR3 sequences, under 80% seen once. This sample is drawn from a study of CD8+CD57+ T cells in acquired aplastic anemia. Study context: DNA recovered from sorted CD4+ and CD8+ cells had a mean of about 3 ug.

Patients who underwent sequencing had shown CD8+CD57+ cell expansion by flow cytometry. Germline CDR1 is MNHNS and CDR2 is SASEGT. CDR3 size: 13 residues. V shed 6 bases, J shed 3 bases, and the junction held 1 base outside the gene matches. The TCR originated in a human donor with aplastic anemia. The sample comprised sorted CD4+, CD8+, or CD8+CD57+ T cells (not recorded which) from PBMCs. The chain combines TRBV6-1 with TRBJ1-2; 10 nucleotides match TRBD1. CDR3 DNA: TGTGCCAGCAGCGGGACAGGGGACTATGGCTACACCTTC. This codes for CASSGTGDYGYTF.